The source of this T cell receptor (beta chain) is a study of PD-1 blockade in mismatch repair-deficient tumors. Study overall: Enrolled about 2012-2016, patients had progressing, pretreated mismatch repair-deficient cancers of 12 to 13 types.

The V and J ends lost 2 bases and 5 bases respectively, with 19 bases between them. The CDR3 is 17 residues long. CDR1 and CDR2 (germline): LGHNT, FRNRAP. The study, taken as a whole, reports: Rapid post-treatment expansion, then contraction, generally preceding radiologic response, marked tumor-resident clones.

This clone has just a few counts. Its antigen is as yet unknown. All patients were mismatch repair deficient, assessed by either PCR or immunohistochemistry. TCR sequencing covered a few patients who responded to pembrolizumab. The data were produced by immunoSEQ multiplex PCR, yet TCRdb's version contains in-frame clones alone and is incomplete. Of 60,000 to 75,000 clones in the sample, approximately 89% were seen once. The material was peripheral blood, obtained 52 weeks after starting pembrolizumab. The receptor comes from an adult with mismatch repair-deficient cancer. The chain links TRBV12-5 to TRBJ2-1; TRBD1 is a possible D gene (5 bases). DNA for the CDR3: TGTGCTAGTGGTTTGAGAACGGCGTCAGAGGACAACAATGAGCAGTTCTTC. This sequence encodes CASGLRTASEDNNEQFF.